A single sample is the source of the 10 T cell receptor beta chains below, sequenced in a study of prognosis after radiotherapy for stage I lung cancer. Researchers used two-round multiplex PCR to amplify TCR beta CDR3 starting from genomic DNA. Primers specific to each TRBV and TRBJ gene drove first-round PCR. TCRdb independently ran MiXCR on the multiplex PCR reads; one entry per CDR3 protein. The sample includes 25,000 to 30,000 distinct CDR3 sequences, about 41% of them seen just once. Specimen: PBMCs, collected before or after stereotactic body radiation therapy (not recorded which). The receptors were gathered from a donor of 50 years or more with non-small cell lung cancer.

This clonotype was seen at least ten times. The CDR3 loop reads CASSSQPGDYGYTF. The CDR3 DNA reads TGTGCCAGCAGCTCTCAGCCAGGGGACTATGGCTACACCTTC. The chain recombines TRBV7-8 with TRBJ1-2, with D maybe TRBD1 (6 bases). V was pared by 4 bases and J by 3 bases, with 12 bases between. The CDR3 has 14 amino acids. CDR1 is SGHVS and CDR2 is FQNEAQ in the germline V gene.

A word on this clonotype: Since a much larger clone is just one base distant, this may be a read error. The rearrangement links TRBV18 to TRBJ2-7; D is unclear. Trimming shortened V by 3 bases and J by 6 bases, and 12 bases separated the two germline ends. Germline values: CDR1 KGHSH, CDR2 LQKENI. The CDR3 runs 13 residues. The CDR3 bases are TGTGCCAGCTCACCTAACAGTGGCGGCGAGCAGTACTTC. Protein sequence: CASSPNSGGEQYF.

On this clonotype itself: The likely explanation is a read error, given a far larger clone one base away. The chain carries TRBV6-2 or TRBV6-3 and TRBJ2-7; D possibly corresponds to TRBD2 (5 bases). The CDR3 spans 14 residues. From germline, CDR1 is MNHEY and CDR2 SVGEGT. Trimming removed 7 bases at V and 6 bases at J, with 19 bases between. For the CDR3, the DNA is TGTGCCAGCATCCTCGGCGGTGCTAGCTCCGAGCAGTACTTC. Amino acid sequence: CASILGGASSEQYF.

With respect to this clonotype: Only one base separates this from a far larger clonotype, so it likely reflects a read error. The rearrangement links TRBV6-8 to TRBJ1-6; 10 bases map to TRBD1. V gave up 6 bases and J gave up 6 bases; unmatched junction bases: 11. CDR3 length equals 17 residues. Germline-derived CDR1 and CDR2 are MNHGY and SAAAGT. CDR3 in amino acids: CASSLSRQGARNSPLHF. The CDR3 nucleotides are TGTGCCAGCAGCTTGAGCAGACAGGGGGCACGTAATTCACCCCTCCACTTT.

This clonotype was observed many times. V is TRBV29-1 and J is TRBJ2-3, with TRBD2 identical over 8 bases. V gave up 6 bases and J gave up 1 base; unmatched junction bases: 6. This CDR3 comprises 14 residues. Germline CDR1 and CDR2: SQVTM and ANQGSEA. CDR3 residues: CSVQGRGGTDTQYF. The CDR3 DNA is TGCAGCGTGCAGGGGCGGGGGGGCACAGATACGCAGTATTTT.

This clonotype showed up many times. The CDR3 region has the DNA TGTGCCAGCTCACCACAGGGAAGCGAGCAGTACTTC. Residues: CASSPQGSEQYF. This chain connects TRBV18 to TRBJ2-7, with D hard to call. This CDR3 spans 12 amino acids. Trimming stripped 1 base from V and 6 bases from J, with 7 bases between. CDR1 and CDR2 (germline): KGHSH, LQKENI.

This clonotype was found a few times. In DNA, the CDR3 is TGTGCCAGCAGCCCCGCTGGTGGACAGGGCACAGATACGCAGTATTTT. This encodes CASSPAGGQGTDTQYF. The chain carries TRBV5-4 and TRBJ2-3; 7 bases are a match to TRBD1. Per germline, CDR1 SGHNT and CDR2 YYREEE (reference sequence). The V gene end was trimmed by 4 bases and the J gene end by 1 base; junction bases not matched to a gene: 9. CDR3 size: 16 residues.

Ten or more counts support this clonotype. The chain combines TRBV19 with TRBJ1-5; 7 bases match TRBD1. V lost 4 bases to trimming and J lost 0 bases; unmatched junction nucleotides: 3. Looked up from germline, CDR1 is LNHDA and CDR2 is SQIVND (reference sequence). The CDR3 has 15 residues. The DNA of the CDR3 is TGTGCCAGTAGTAGACAGGGATTTAGCAATCAGCCCCAGCATTTT. This encodes CASSRQGFSNQPQHF.

This clonotype was observed at least ten times. The chain carries TRBV7-6 and TRBJ2-1; no firm D call. The CDR3 is made up of 12 amino acids. V lost 6 bases and J 7 bases, leaving 10 bases between the germline ends. Germline V gene data show CDR1 as SGHVS and CDR2 as FNYEAQ. The CDR3 sequence is CASSQTGNEQFF. In nucleotides, the CDR3 is TGTGCCAGCAGTCAGACGGGTAATGAGCAGTTCTTC. The full variable domain, in which reference TRBV7-6 and TRBJ2-1 provide the parts outside the CDR3, is GAGVSQSPRYKVTKRGQDVALRCDPISGHVSLYWYRQALGQGPEFLTYFNYEAQQDKSGLPNDRFSAERPEGSISTLTIQRTEQRDSAMYRCASSQTGNEQFFGPGTRLTVL.

This clonotype showed up just a few times. Written as DNA, the CDR3 is TGTGCCAGCAGCCCCTGGACTAGCGGGAGCTCCTACGAGCAGTACTTC. Amino acids: CASSPWTSGSSYEQYF. This chain joins TRBV11-1 and TRBJ2-7, with TRBD2 matching 13 bases. J was trimmed by 0 bases and V by 5 bases; bases with no gene match: 4. This CDR3 has 16 residues. Per germline, CDR1 SGHAT and CDR2 FQDESV (reference sequence).